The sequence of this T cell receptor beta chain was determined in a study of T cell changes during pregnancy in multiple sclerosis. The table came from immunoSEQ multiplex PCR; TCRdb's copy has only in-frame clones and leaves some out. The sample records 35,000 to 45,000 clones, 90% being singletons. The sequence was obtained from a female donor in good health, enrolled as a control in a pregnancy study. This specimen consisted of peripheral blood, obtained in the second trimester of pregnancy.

CDR3 loop: CASSESLAASYEQYF. In nucleotides, the CDR3 is TGTGCCAGCAGTGAAAGCCTAGCGGCCTCCTACGAGCAGTACTTC. This chain uses TRBV6-1 with TRBJ2-7; TRBD2 aligns across 7 bases. V was pared by 2 bases and J by 0 bases, with 4 bases of the junction left unmatched. There are 15 residues in the CDR3. The germline V gene has CDR1 MNHNS and CDR2 SASEGT.